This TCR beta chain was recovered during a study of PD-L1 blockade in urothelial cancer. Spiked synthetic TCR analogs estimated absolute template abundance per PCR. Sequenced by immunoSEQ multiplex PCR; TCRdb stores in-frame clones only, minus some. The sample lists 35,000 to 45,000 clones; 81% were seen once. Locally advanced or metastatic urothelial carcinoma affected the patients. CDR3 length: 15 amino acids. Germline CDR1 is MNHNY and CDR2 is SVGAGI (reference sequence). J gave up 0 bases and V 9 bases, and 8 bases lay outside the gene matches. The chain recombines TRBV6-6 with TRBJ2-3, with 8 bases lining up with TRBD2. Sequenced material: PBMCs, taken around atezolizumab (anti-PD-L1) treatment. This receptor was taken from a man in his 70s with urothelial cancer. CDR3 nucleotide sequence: TGTGCCAGTCAGGAAGTAGCGGGAAGCACAGATACGCAGTATTTT. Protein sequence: CASQEVAGSTDTQYF.